This T cell receptor (beta chain) was sequenced during a study of chemoradiotherapy in HPV16-positive cancers. Germline assignment: CDR1 SGDLS and CDR2 YYNGEE. Losses at the gene ends were 4 bases for V and 0 bases for J; bases not matched to a gene: 13. This CDR3 spans 18 amino acids. Profiling relied on immunoSEQ multiplex PCR, and the TCRdb table lists in-frame clones only, not all of them. The sample gives nearly 5,000 clones, around 90% of which show up once; 3.1% is in the top ten. The sequenced sample was tumor tissue, obtained from a patient who underwent chemoradiotherapy. This chain uses TRBV9 with TRBJ1-1, with 9 bases that match TRBD1. The receptor was isolated from a human donor with HPV-associated anogenital cancer. CDR3 amino acids: CASSSNAGQGKMNTEAFF. CDR3 nucleotide sequence: TGTGCCAGCAGCTCTAATGCGGGACAGGGAAAAATGAACACTGAAGCTTTCTTT. Full variable domain (missing parts from reference TRBV9 and TRBJ1-1): DSGVTQTPKHLITATGQRVTLRCSPRSGDLSVYWYQQSLDQGLQFLIQYYNGEERAKGNILERFSAQQFPDLHSELNLSSLELGDSALYFCASSSNAGQGKMNTEAFFGQGTRLTVV.